This section outlines one TCR beta chain sequence together with its context. This clonotype showed up many times. It has no known antigen specificity. Nothing much larger sits one base from this clone, and base qualities are not available. The sample originates from a study listed by TCRdb under 2016. The library was prepared using RT-PCR. The reads were generated on an Illumina MiSeq. TCRdb cleaned the public reads at Q25 with fastp, built clones with MiXCR and kept in-frame beta chains. Each entry merges the rows of one CDR3 protein and shows their most common DNA and genes. This sample lists hundreds of thousands of distinct CDR3 sequences; 11% to 15% were detected once. The top ten clonotypes cover about 3.9% of the sample. The CDR3 numbers 14 residues from cysteine through phenylalanine. Only the CDR3 portion is preserved as DNA: 42 bases, with reading frame beginning at the first base. The junction shows trimming of 2 bases on V and 4 bases on J, plus 13 bases between the germline ends. As encoded in the germline V gene (reference sequence), CDR1 is DFQATT while CDR2 is SNEGSKA.

The receptor was isolated from a female donor in good health, serving as a healthy control. The material sequenced was memory CD4+ T cells from blood. The chain links TRBV20-1 with TRBJ2-3; too little of a D gene remains to name it. This receptor has the CDR3 CSARWASDPDTQYF. The bases read TGCAGTGCTAGATGGGCCTCGGATCCAGATACGCAGTATTTT.